A single sample is the source of the 10 T cell receptor beta chains below, sequenced in a study of cytomegalovirus exposure and HLA in healthy donors. PCR involved 60 Vbeta and 13 Jbeta primers. TCRdb keeps only in-frame clones here, not all; method: immunoSEQ multiplex PCR. The sample holds under 250,000 clones, around 80% seen once. Sequencing was carried out using PBMCs. Source of these receptors: a woman in her thirties in good health and CMV-seropositive.

The genes are TRBV6-6 and TRBJ2-1; a weak D match, TRBD1 (5 bases). The CDR3 is 16 amino acids. The germline V and J ends were trimmed by 7 bases and 0 bases, with 16 bases remaining between them. Germline V gene lookup returns CDR1 MNHNY and CDR2 SVGAGI (reference sequence). The CDR3 here is CASNPSQGSSYNEQFF. The DNA for the CDR3 is TGTGCCAGCAACCCTTCCCAGGGCAGCTCCTACAATGAGCAGTTCTTC.

This chain connects TRBV19 to TRBJ1-1, with D unclear. CDR3 length: 13 amino acids. Germline V CDR1 and CDR2: LNHDA, SQIVND (reference sequence). Trimming pared 3 bases from V and 11 bases from J, leaving 16 bases between. The CDR3 loop reads CASSIGPGGEAFF. CDR3 coding DNA: TGTGCCAGTAGTATTGGACCCGGAGGTGAGGCTTTCTTT.

DNA for the CDR3: TGTGCCAGCAGTTCCCTCTACGAGCAGTACTTC. This gives the protein CASSSLYEQYF. The chain couples TRBV27 to TRBJ2-7; D is unclear. The CDR3 extends over 11 amino acids. With 4 bases removed from V and 3 bases from J, the gap between germline ends came to 4 bases. CDR1 is MNHEY, CDR2 SMNVEV, per germline (reference sequence).

This chain uses TRBV6-5 with TRBJ1-1; D unclear. Deletions cut 1 base from V and 4 bases from J, with 10 bases between. From germline, CDR1 is MNHEY and CDR2 SVGAGI. This CDR3 is built from 14 residues. As DNA, the CDR3 is TGTGCCAGCAGTTACTTCGGGGTTGGCACTGAAGCTTTCTTT. Amino acids: CASSYFGVGTEAFF.

V usage is TRBV7-2 and J usage is TRBJ1-3; D not certain. V lost 5 bases and J lost 4, with 15 bases in between. The CDR3 totals 15 residues. Germline lookup yields CDR1 SGHTA and CDR2 FQGNSA. The chain's CDR3 is CASSQTAAQGNTIYF. In DNA form, the CDR3 reads TGTGCCAGCAGCCAGACGGCGGCCCAGGGAAACACCATATATTTT.

V usage is TRBV29-1 and J usage is TRBJ2-7; TRBD1 matches 7 bases. Per germline, CDR1 SQVTM and CDR2 ANQGSEA. Germline trimming cut 4 bases from V and 5 bases from J; bases unmatched to any gene: 5. The CDR3 runs to 12 residues. DNA of the CDR3: TGCAGCGTTGGACAGGGTGTGGACGAGCAGTACTTC. It translates to CSVGQGVDEQYF.

The chain has TRBV7-6 and TRBJ2-7; a weak D match, TRBD1 (5 bases). CDR3 size: 13 residues. CDR1 and CDR2 (germline): SGHVS, FNYEAQ. Between the trimmed V and J ends, which lost 3 bases and 3 bases, there was a span of 9 bases. The CDR3 loop is CASSLTALYEQYF. DNA of the CDR3: TGTGCCAGCAGCTTGACAGCTCTCTACGAGCAGTACTTC. Supplemented by reference TRBV7-6 and TRBJ2-7, the full variable domain reads GAGVSQSPRYKVTKRGQDVALRCDPISGHVSLYWYRQALGQGPEFLTYFNYEAQQDKSGLPNDRFSAERPEGSISTLTIQRTEQRDSAMYRCASSLTALYEQYFGPGTRLTVT.

The rearrangement uses TRBV5-3 and TRBJ2-4, with 11 bases aligning to TRBD2. TRBV5-3 is filed as an ORF, its function uncertain. After removal of 10 bases from V and 1 base from J, the junction contained 10 bases not matched to a gene. This CDR3 spans 16 amino acids. The CDR3 nucleotides read TGTGCCGGTAGCGGGAGGGCCGTTAGGGCCAAAAACATTCAGTACTTC. Its translation is CAGSGRAVRAKNIQYF.

The chain links TRBV7-7 to TRBJ2-5; TRBD2 agrees at 9 bases. The CDR3 loop spans 15 amino acids. Germline assignment: CDR1 SSHAT and CDR2 FNYEAQ (reference sequence). V trimming: 2 bases; J trimming: 5 bases; junction bases outside the gene matches: 6. CDR3 protein: CASSLRAGGLETQYF. The CDR3 DNA follows: TGTGCCAGCAGCTTAAGGGCGGGGGGGCTGGAGACCCAGTACTTC. The full variable domain, in which reference TRBV7-7 and TRBJ2-5 provide the parts outside the CDR3, is GAGVSQSPRYKVTKRGQDVTLRCDPISSHATLYWYQQALGQGPEFLTYFNYEAQPDKSGLPSDRFSAERPEGSISTLTIQRTEQRDSAMYRCASSLRAGGLETQYFGPGTRLLVL.

The chain recombines TRBV7-9 with TRBJ1-1, with 7 bases lining up with TRBD1. CDR3 length equals 16 residues. Trimming at V came to 5 bases and at J to 0 bases, leaving 9 bases not matched to a gene. The germline V gene has CDR1 SEHNR and CDR2 FQNEAQ (reference sequence). The CDR3 sequence: CASSTPGGWMNTEAFF. DNA of the CDR3: TGTGCCAGCAGCACCCCAGGGGGTTGGATGAACACTGAAGCTTTCTTT.